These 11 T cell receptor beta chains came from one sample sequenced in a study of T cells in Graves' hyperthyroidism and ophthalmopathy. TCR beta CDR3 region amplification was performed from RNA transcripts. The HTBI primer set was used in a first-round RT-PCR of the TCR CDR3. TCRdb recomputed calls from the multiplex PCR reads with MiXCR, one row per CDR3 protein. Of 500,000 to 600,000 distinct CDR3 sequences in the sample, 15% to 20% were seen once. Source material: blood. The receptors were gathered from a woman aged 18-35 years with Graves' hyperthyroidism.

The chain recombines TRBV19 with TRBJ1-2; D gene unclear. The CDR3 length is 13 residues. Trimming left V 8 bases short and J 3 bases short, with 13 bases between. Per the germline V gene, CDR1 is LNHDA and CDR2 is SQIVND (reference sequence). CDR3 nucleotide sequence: TGTGCCAGTGCCACTTATAGGGACTATGGCTACACCTTC. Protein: CASATYRDYGYTF.

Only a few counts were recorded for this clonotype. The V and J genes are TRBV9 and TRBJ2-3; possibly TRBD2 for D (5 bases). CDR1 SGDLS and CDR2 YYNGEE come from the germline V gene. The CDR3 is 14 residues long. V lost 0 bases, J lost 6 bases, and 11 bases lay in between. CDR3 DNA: TGTGCCAGCAGCGTAGGACGGGGTAGGGATACGCAGTATTTT. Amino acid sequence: CASSVGRGRDTQYF.

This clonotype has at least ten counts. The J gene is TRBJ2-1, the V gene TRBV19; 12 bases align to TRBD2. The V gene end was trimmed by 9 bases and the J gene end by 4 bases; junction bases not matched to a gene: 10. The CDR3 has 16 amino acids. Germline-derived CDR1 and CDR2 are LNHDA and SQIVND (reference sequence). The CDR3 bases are TGTGCCAGCAGCCCTGCTAGCGGGGGGGCGTACAATGAGCAGTTCTTC. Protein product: CASSPASGGAYNEQFF.

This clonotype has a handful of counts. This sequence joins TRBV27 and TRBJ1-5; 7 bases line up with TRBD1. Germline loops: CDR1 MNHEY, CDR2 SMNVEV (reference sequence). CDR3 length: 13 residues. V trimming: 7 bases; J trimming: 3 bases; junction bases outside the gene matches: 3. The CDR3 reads CASKGTDNQPQHF. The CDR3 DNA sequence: TGTGCCAGCAAGGGGACAGACAATCAGCCCCAGCATTTT.

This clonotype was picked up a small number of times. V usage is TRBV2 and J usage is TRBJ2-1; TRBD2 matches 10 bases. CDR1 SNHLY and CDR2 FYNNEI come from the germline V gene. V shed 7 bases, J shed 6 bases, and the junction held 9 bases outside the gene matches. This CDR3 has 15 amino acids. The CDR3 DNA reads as TGTGCCAGCATAGAACTAGCGGGATTAAGCAATGAGCAGTTCTTC. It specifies CASIELAGLSNEQFF.

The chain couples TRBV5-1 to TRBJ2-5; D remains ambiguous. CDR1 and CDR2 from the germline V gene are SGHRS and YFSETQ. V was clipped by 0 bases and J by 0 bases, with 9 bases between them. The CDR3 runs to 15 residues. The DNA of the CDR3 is TGCGCCAGCAGCTTGGCCCAGGCGTACCAAGAGACCCAGTACTTC. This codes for CASSLAQAYQETQYF.

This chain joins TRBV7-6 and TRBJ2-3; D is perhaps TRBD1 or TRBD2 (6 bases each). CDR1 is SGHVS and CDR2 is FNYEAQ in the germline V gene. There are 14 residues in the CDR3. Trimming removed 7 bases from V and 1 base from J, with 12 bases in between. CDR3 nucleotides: TGTGCCAGCACTATAGGGGGGCGCACAGATACGCAGTATTTT. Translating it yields CASTIGGRTDTQYF.

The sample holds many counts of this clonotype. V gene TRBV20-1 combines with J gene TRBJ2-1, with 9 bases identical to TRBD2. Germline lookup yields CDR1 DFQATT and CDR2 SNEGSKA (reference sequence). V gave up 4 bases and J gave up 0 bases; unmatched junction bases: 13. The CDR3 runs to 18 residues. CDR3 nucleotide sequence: TGCAGTGCTATCGGTTCCATTAGCGGGGGCCACTCCTACAATGAGCAGTTCTTC. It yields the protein CSAIGSISGGHSYNEQFF.

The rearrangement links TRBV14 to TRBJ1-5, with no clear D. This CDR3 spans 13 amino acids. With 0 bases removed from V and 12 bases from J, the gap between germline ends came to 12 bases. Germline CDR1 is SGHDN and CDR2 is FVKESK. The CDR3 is CASSQDLRGLQHF. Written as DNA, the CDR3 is TGTGCCAGCAGCCAAGACCTTAGAGGGCTCCAGCATTTT. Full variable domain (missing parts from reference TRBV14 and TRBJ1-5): EAGVTQFPSHSVIEKGQTVTLRCDPISGHDNLYWYRRVMGKEIKFLLHFVKESKQDESGMPNNRFLAERTGGTYSTLKVQPAELEDSGVYFCASSQDLRGLQHFGDGTRLSIL.

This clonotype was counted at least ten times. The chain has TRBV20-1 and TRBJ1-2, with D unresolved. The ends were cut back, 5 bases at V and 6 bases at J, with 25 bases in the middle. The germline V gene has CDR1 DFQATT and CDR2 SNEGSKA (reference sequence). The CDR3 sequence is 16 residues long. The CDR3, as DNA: TGCAGTGCTCTTAGGCCCGGGAGTTCGGGTCTAAATGGCTACACCTTC. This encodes CSALRPGSSGLNGYTF.

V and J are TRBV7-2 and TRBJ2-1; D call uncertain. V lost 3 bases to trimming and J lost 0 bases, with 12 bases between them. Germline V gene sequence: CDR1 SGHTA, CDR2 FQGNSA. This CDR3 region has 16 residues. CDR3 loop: CASSLAKKSSYNEQFF. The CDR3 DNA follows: TGTGCCAGCAGCTTGGCCAAAAAAAGCTCCTACAATGAGCAGTTCTTC.